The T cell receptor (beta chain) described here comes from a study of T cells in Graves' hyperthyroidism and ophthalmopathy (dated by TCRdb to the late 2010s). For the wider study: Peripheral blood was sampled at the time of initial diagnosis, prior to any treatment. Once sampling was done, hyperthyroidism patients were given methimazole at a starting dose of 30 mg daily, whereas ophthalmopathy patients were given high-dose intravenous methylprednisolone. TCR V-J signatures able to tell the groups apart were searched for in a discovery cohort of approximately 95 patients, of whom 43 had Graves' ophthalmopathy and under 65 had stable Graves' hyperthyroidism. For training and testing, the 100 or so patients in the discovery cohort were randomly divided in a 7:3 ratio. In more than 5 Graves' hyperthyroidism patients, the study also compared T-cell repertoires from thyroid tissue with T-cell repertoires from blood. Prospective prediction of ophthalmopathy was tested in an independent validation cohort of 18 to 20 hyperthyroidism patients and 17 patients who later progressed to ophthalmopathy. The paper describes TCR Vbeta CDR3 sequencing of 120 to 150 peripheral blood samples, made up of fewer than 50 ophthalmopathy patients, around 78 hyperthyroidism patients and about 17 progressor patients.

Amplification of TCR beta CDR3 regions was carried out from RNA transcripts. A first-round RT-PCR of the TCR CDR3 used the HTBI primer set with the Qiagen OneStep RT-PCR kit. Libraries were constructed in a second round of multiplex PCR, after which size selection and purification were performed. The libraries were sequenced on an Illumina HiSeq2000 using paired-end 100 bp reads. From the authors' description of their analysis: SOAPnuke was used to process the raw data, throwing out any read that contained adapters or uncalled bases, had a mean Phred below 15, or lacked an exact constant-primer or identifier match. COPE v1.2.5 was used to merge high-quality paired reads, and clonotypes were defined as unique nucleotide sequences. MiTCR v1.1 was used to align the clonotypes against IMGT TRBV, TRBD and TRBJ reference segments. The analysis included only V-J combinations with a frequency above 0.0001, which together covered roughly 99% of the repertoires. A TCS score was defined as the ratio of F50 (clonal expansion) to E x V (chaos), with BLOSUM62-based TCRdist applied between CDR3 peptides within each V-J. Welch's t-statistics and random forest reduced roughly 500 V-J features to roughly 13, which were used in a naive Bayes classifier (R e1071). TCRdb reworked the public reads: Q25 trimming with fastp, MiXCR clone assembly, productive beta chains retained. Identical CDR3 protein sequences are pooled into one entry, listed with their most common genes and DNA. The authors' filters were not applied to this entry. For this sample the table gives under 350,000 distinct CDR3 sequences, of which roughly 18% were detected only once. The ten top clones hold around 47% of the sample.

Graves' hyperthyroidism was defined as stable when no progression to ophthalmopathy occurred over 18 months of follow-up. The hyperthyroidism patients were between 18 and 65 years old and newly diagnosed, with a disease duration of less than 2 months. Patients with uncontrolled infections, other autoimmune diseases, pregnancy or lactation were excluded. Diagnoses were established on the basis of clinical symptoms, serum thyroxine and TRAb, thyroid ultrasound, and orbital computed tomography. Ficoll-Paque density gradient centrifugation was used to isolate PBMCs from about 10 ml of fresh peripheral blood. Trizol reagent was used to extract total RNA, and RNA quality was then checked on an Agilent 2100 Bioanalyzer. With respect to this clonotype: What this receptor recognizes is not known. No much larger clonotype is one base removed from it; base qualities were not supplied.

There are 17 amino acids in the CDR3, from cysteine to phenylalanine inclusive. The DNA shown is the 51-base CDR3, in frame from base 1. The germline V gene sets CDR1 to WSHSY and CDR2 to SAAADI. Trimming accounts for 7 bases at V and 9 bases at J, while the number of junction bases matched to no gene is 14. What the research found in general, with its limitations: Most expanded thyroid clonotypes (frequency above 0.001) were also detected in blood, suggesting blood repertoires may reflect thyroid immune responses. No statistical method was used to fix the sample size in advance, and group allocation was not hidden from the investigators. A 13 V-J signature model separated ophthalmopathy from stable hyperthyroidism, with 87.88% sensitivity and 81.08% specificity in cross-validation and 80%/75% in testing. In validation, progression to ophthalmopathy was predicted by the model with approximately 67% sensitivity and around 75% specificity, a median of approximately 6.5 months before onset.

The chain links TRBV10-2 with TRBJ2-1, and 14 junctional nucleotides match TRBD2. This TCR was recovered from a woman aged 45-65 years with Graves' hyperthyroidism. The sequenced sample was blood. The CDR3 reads CASIPGLAGEGGSEQFF. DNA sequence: TGCGCCAGCATCCCGGGACTAGCGGGAGAAGGGGGTAGTGAGCAGTTCTTC.